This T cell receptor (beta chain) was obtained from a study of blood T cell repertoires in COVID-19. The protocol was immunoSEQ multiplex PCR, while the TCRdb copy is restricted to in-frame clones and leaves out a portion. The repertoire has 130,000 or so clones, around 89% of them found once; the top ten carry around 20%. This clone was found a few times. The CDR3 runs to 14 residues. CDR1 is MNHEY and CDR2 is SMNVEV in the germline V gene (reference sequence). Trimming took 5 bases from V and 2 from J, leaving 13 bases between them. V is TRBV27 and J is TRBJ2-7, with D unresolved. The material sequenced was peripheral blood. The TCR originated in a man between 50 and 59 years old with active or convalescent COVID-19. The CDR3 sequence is CASSPAKATYEQYF. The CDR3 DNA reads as TGTGCCAGCAGTCCTGCTAAAGCAACCTACGAGCAGTACTTC.